This T cell receptor beta chain derives from a study of blood T cell repertoires in COVID-19. As processed by the authors: Reference gene primer amplification gave estimated nucleated cell counts. Assay used: immunoSEQ multiplex PCR; TCRdb lists only in-frame clones, some missing. D and trimming were read from the DNA, whereas the V and J calls and clone size are those reported in that table. The sample carries 490,000 or so clones, 88% recorded once. The cohort comprised adults aged about 18 to 90 years residing in about 25 US areas. With V trimmed by 5 bases and J by 4 bases, 15 bases remained unmatched. Germline CDR1 and CDR2: MNHNY and SVGAGI (reference sequence). The CDR3 contains 17 residues.

What was sequenced was PBMCs or T cells enriched from blood (not recorded which). The V gene is TRBV6-6, the J gene TRBJ1-1, with TRBD1 identical over 8 bases. This clonotype was obtained from a woman in her sixties or seventies who had recovered from COVID-19. The CDR3 region is CASSPLPGQVVSTEAFF. Here the CDR3 DNA reads TGTGCCAGCAGTCCCCTCCCGGGACAGGTTGTCAGCACTGAAGCTTTCTTT.